This T cell receptor beta chain came from a study of patients and donors after allogeneic stem cell transplantation (dated by TCRdb to about 2020). The library was built by means of RT-PCR. Sequencing used a NextSeq 550. TCRdb applied fastp at Q25 and MiXCR to the public reads, then kept only in-frame beta chains. Merged by CDR3 protein, the rows form single entries marked with the most common genes and DNA. The sample table shows around 23,000 distinct CDR3 sequences, and around 28% are seen once. The ten largest account for 40% to 50% of the sample. V gives up 0 bases and J gives up 6 bases, and the segment between their germline ends measures 6 bases. CDR1 and CDR2, per the germline V gene (reference sequence), are DFQATT and SNEGSKA. The CDR3 holds 12 amino acids from the cysteine to the phenylalanine. Only the CDR3 region is kept as DNA, spanning 36 bases read in frame from base 1. As for this clonotype: The antigen this receptor binds is unknown. The sample holds no much larger clone one base away, and base qualities are not on file.

Input material: blood, either unsorted or a sorted T cell fraction (not recorded which). This sequence uses TRBV20-1 and TRBJ1-5, and perhaps TRBD1 as D gene, on 5 matching bases. The TCR sequence derives from a human donor who was either an allogeneic HSCT recipient or a stem cell or donor lymphocyte infusion donor (not recorded which). It is not recorded whose cells these are; they may come from a transplant donor. The CDR3 loop reads CSAREGGQPQHF. The nucleotides are TGCAGTGCTAGAGAGGGGGGTCAGCCCCAGCATTTT.